The 2 T cell receptor beta chains below were found in one sample sequenced in a study of response to subunit inactivated influenza vaccine. TCRdb reprocessed the RT-PCR reads with MiXCR, giving one entry per CDR3 protein. The profile shows roughly 570,000 distinct CDR3 sequences, 12% to 15% of them singletons. Specimen: PBMCs from blood, collected roughly 12 days after vaccination. The receptors shown here come from a man aged 45-65 years who received an inactivated influenza vaccine.

The rearrangement links TRBV29-1 to TRBJ2-3; D perhaps matches TRBD2 (5 bases). This CDR3 is built from 16 residues. Germline CDR1 is SQVTM and CDR2 is ANQGSEA. V dropped 1 base and J dropped 0 bases, with 14 bases sitting between them. CDR3 DNA sequence: TGCAGCGTTGAAGTGGCTAGCAGATCTAGCACAGATACGCAGTATTTT. The encoded protein is CSVEVASRSSTDTQYF.

Concerning this clonotype: Since the CDR3 does not end with the conserved phenylalanine or tryptophan, this likely comes from a read error. The rearrangement joins TRBV7-8 to TRBJ2-3; TRBD2 might be the D (6 bases). Germline CDR1 SGHVS, CDR2 FQNEAQ. V was cut by 2 bases and J by 1 base, with 7 bases left in between. This CDR3 contains 14 residues. The CDR3: CASSLSGGTDTQYL. CDR3 DNA: TGTGCCAGCAGCTTATCGGGGGGCACAGATACGCAGTATCTT.